This entry lists 14 T cell receptor beta chains sequenced from one sample in a study of blood T cell repertoires in COVID-19. TCRdb's table, derived via immunoSEQ multiplex PCR, lists solely in-frame clones and lacks some. The profile shows 60,000 to 70,000 clones, under 85% of them singletons. What was sequenced was peripheral blood. The receptors originated from a woman of 80 years or more with acute or convalescent COVID-19.

The V gene is TRBV7-8, the J gene TRBJ2-5; D is ambiguous. Germline V gene data show CDR1 as SGHVS and CDR2 as FQNEAQ. CDR3 length equals 16 residues. V lost 2 bases, J lost 0 bases, and 13 bases lay in between. The CDR3 coding sequence is TGTGCCAGCAGCTTAACCCGAACGGTGAACCAAGAGACCCAGTACTTC. Translating it yields CASSLTRTVNQETQYF. Full variable domain (outside the CDR3, taken from reference TRBV7-8 and TRBJ2-5): GAGVSQSPRYKVAKRGQDVALRCDPISGHVSLFWYQQALGQGPEFLTYFQNEAQLDKSGLPSDRFFAERPEGSVSTLKIQRTQQEDSAVYLCASSLTRTVNQETQYFGPGTRLLVL.

For the CDR3, the DNA is TGTGCCAGCAGTTACGGACAGACCGAAGCTTTCTTT. It is translated as CASSYGQTEAFF. The chain is built from TRBV6-2 or TRBV6-3 and TRBJ1-1; D is possibly TRBD1 (6 bases). Germline V gene data show CDR1 as MNHEY and CDR2 as SVGEGT. This CDR3 comprises 12 residues. V lost 2 bases, J lost 8 bases, and 9 bases lay in between.

This chain links TRBV11-3 with TRBJ2-1; D unclear. V shed 0 bases and J shed 7 bases, with 10 bases lying between them. There are 14 residues in the CDR3. Germline V gene data show CDR1 as SGHNT and CDR2 as YENEEA. CDR3 nucleotide sequence: TGTGCCAGCAGCTTAGATCTCGGGTTGAATGAGCAGTTCTTC. This translates into CASSLDLGLNEQFF.

The V gene is TRBV13, the J gene TRBJ2-3, with D perhaps TRBD1 (5 bases). From germline, CDR1 is PRHDT and CDR2 FYEKMQ (reference sequence). Trimming left V 2 bases short and J 2 bases short, with 8 bases between. CDR3 length: 14 residues. CDR3 sequence reads: CASSLTGNTDTQYF. In DNA, the CDR3 is TGTGCCAGCAGCTTAACAGGCAACACAGATACGCAGTATTTT.

The chain couples TRBV19 to TRBJ2-1, with D possibly TRBD2 on 6 matching bases. The CDR3 sequence is 13 residues long. Per germline, CDR1 LNHDA and CDR2 SQIVND (reference sequence). V was clipped by 4 bases and J by 9 bases, with 13 bases between them. The CDR3 loop reads CASSTSGVGEQFF. The DNA of the CDR3 is TGTGCCAGTAGTACCTCGGGGGTGGGTGAGCAGTTCTTC. Together with reference TRBV19 and TRBJ2-1, the CDR3 gives the full variable domain: DGGITQSPKYLFRKEGQNVTLSCEQNLNHDAMYWYRQDPGQGLRLIYYSQIVNDFQKGDIAEGYSVSREKKESFPLTVTSAQKNPTAFYLCASSTSGVGEQFFGPGTRLTVL.

This clone was found a few times. The chain uses TRBV4-3 and TRBJ1-2, with D uncertain. The germline V gene encodes CDR1 LGHNA and CDR2 YSLEER. The CDR3 loop spans 14 amino acids. Between the trimmed V and J ends, which lost 1 base and 1 base, there was a span of 7 bases. DNA for the CDR3: TGCGCCAGCAGCCAAGGGGCCCGTAACTATGGCTACACCTTC. Amino acids: CASSQGARNYGYTF.

This clone came up a few times. This sequence joins TRBV4-3 and TRBJ2-7; tentative D call: TRBD1 (6 bases). CDR1 and CDR2 (germline): LGHNA, YSLEER. V was cut by 0 bases and J by 4 bases, with 10 bases left in between. The CDR3 is 14 residues long. The DNA for the CDR3 is TGCGCCAGCAGCCAAGATAACAGGGCTTACGAGCAGTACTTC. It codes for CASSQDNRAYEQYF.

The chain is built from TRBV19 and TRBJ2-7, with TRBD2 identical over 9 bases. The CDR3 is 14 amino acids. Germline CDR1 LNHDA, CDR2 SQIVND (reference sequence). With 6 bases clipped from V and 4 bases from J, the junction kept 7 bases outside the gene matches. CDR3 DNA sequence: TGTGCCAGTAGCACCACTAGCGGGCCTTACGAGCAGTACTTC. Its translation is CASSTTSGPYEQYF.

This chain connects TRBV7-3 to TRBJ1-1, with D hard to call. Germline values: CDR1 SGHTA, CDR2 FQGTGA. The CDR3 consists of 14 residues. The germline V and J ends were trimmed by 2 bases and 0 bases, with 7 bases remaining between them. Here the CDR3 reads CASSLGPLNTEAFF. CDR3 coding DNA: TGTGCCAGCAGCTTAGGGCCGCTGAACACTGAAGCTTTCTTT.

The table lists this clone with a count of one. This chain links TRBV7-2 with TRBJ2-5; the D gene is possibly TRBD1 (5 bases). V was shortened by 1 base and J by 7 bases, with 16 bases between the two germline ends. This CDR3 is 15 amino acids long. The germline gives CDR1 SGHTA, CDR2 FQGNSA. CDR3 sequence reads: CASSLGVVGRGTQYF. The CDR3 DNA sequence: TGTGCCAGCAGCTTAGGTGTGGTGGGTAGGGGGACCCAGTACTTC.

This clone was seen a few times. The CDR3 DNA sequence: TGCGCCAGCAGCTTGATATCAGGAACAACCGGGGAGCTGTTTTTT. Translated: CASSLISGTTGELFF. The V gene is TRBV5-1, the J gene TRBJ2-2; D unresolved. Trimming removed 1 base from V and 5 bases from J, with 12 bases in between. Germline V lookup: CDR1 SGHRS, CDR2 YFSETQ. This CDR3 has 15 residues.

The chain couples TRBV5-8 to TRBJ1-1; D not resolved. The V end was cut by 1 base, the J end by 1 base, with 8 bases between. In germline, CDR1 is SGHTS, CDR2 YDEGEE. The CDR3 spans 14 residues. For the CDR3, the DNA is TGTGCCAGCAGCTTGTGGGCAGAGAACACTGAAGCTTTCTTT. As protein: CASSLWAENTEAFF.

The chain is built from TRBV5-1 and TRBJ2-6; tentatively, D is TRBD2 (6 bases). CDR1 and CDR2 from the germline V gene are SGHRS and YFSETQ. This CDR3 has 18 residues. The V and J ends lost 0 bases and 1 base respectively, with 14 bases between them. The CDR3 nucleotides read TGCGCCAGCAGCTTGGCCGCGGGAACCTCTTCTGGGGCCAACGTCCTGACTTTC. Its translation is CASSLAAGTSSGANVLTF.

V gene TRBV4-3 combines with J gene TRBJ1-6; 7 bases agree with TRBD1. CDR1 is LGHNA and CDR2 is YSLEER in the germline V gene. This CDR3 contains 17 residues. The V gene end was trimmed by 0 bases and the J gene end by 0 bases; junction bases not matched to a gene: 2. The CDR3 DNA follows: TGCGCCAGCAGCCAAGAGACAGGGATCTCCTATAATTCACCCCTCCACTTT. This gives the protein CASSQETGISYNSPLHF.